This T cell receptor beta chain derives from a study of blood T cell repertoires in COVID-19. Study background: Some COVID-19 samples were acute and others convalescent; all came from the United States, Italy and Spain. Sources were T cells, B-cell-depleted T cells, or PBMCs; the material itself was cDNA or gDNA.

Germline-derived CDR1 and CDR2 are KGHDR and SFDVKD. The CDR3 consists of 17 residues. V dropped 4 bases and J dropped 5; count of bases not matched to a gene: 6. As processed by the authors: Estimated nucleated cell counts came from reference gene primer amplification. Sequencing used immunoSEQ multiplex PCR; TCRdb keeps in-frame clones, though not all of them. D and trimming come from the DNA, and the V and J calls and clone size come from that table. The sample carries fewer than 100,000 clones, 88% recorded once. The TCR sequence derives from a human donor in a cohort sampled during active COVID-19. Source material: peripheral blood. The chain employs TRBV24-1 and TRBJ2-2; 13 bases are shared with TRBD2. CDR3 in amino acids: CATSDTSGRARTGELFF. The CDR3 nucleotides are TGTGCCACCAGTGACACTAGCGGGAGGGCCAGGACCGGGGAGCTGTTTTTT.